Following are 31 T cell receptor beta chains from one sample sequenced in a study of cytomegalovirus exposure and HLA in healthy donors. The PCR used 60 Vbeta and 13 Jbeta primers. Measured with immunoSEQ multiplex PCR; TCRdb has only the in-frame clones, and not every one. This sample has 150,000 to 200,000 clones, with around 87% found just once. The specimen was PBMCs. The receptors come from a woman in her late teens or twenties in good health and CMV-seronegative.

The rearrangement links TRBV28 to TRBJ1-2; TRBD1 agrees at 9 bases. With 5 bases clipped from V and 6 bases from J, the junction kept 10 bases outside the gene matches. Germline V CDR1 and CDR2: MDHEN, SYDVKM. The CDR3 totals 15 residues. CDR3 sequence (DNA): TGTGCCAGCAGTCCGAGGGGACAGGGAAAAGATGGCTACACCTTC. It yields the protein CASSPRGQGKDGYTF.

This clone was counted between two and nine times. The J gene is TRBJ2-5, the V gene TRBV30; possible D gene TRBD2, 6 bases. Germline V gene data show CDR1 as GTSNPN and CDR2 as SVGIG (reference sequence). The CDR3 loop spans 14 amino acids. V was shortened by 2 bases and J by 1 base, with 11 bases between the two germline ends. The CDR3 DNA reads as TGTGCCTGGAGTCCGGCGGGGAGCCAAGAGACCCAGTACTTC. This sequence encodes CAWSPAGSQETQYF.

The genes are TRBV4-1 and TRBJ1-4; D possibly corresponds to TRBD1 (6 bases). The CDR3 consists of 16 residues. Per the germline V gene, CDR1 is MGHRA and CDR2 is YSYEKL. V was shortened by 3 bases and J by 6 bases, with 17 bases between the two germline ends. The CDR3 is CASSHGQSTGDEKLFF. In nucleotides, the CDR3 is TGCGCCAGCAGCCACGGACAGTCAACGGGTGATGAAAAACTGTTTTTT.

The J gene is TRBJ2-2, the V gene TRBV9; 8 bases are shared with TRBD2. V lost 1 base and J lost 0; bases outside the gene matches: 5. This CDR3 is 17 amino acids long. Germline lookup yields CDR1 SGDLS and CDR2 YYNGEE. The CDR3 loop is CASSVRGGRTNTGELFF. Written as DNA, the CDR3 is TGTGCCAGCAGCGTACGCGGCGGGAGGACGAACACCGGGGAGCTGTTTTTT.

The rearrangement uses TRBV29-1 and TRBJ1-3; no clear D gene. Trimming removed 7 bases at V and 0 bases at J, with 7 bases between. The CDR3 sequence is 12 residues long. Germline lookup yields CDR1 SQVTM and CDR2 ANQGSEA. The CDR3 DNA reads as TGCAGCGGTGCGAGCTCTGGAAACACCATATATTTT. Translated: CSGASSGNTIYF.

V is TRBV6-5 and J is TRBJ1-5; 8 positions match TRBD1. The junction had 3 bases not matched to a gene; V was cut back by 4 bases and J by 7 bases. Germline CDR1 MNHEY, CDR2 SVGAGI. The CDR3 contains 13 residues. This CDR3 reads CASSSQGGQPQHF. The CDR3 DNA sequence: TGTGCCAGCAGTTCACAGGGGGGCCAGCCCCAGCATTTT.

This sequence joins TRBV7-6 and TRBJ1-2; D might be TRBD1 (5 bases). V was clipped by 5 bases and J by 4 bases, with 17 bases between them. From germline, CDR1 is SGHVS and CDR2 FNYEAQ. This CDR3 is built from 15 residues. The chain's CDR3 is CASSQTDILGYGYTF. CDR3 DNA: TGTGCCAGCAGCCAGACAGATATATTGGGCTATGGCTACACCTTC.

V is TRBV2 and J is TRBJ2-1; D may be TRBD2 (6 bases). The CDR3 length is 11 residues. Trimming removed 2 bases from V and 16 bases from J, with 12 bases in between. Germline V CDR1 and CDR2: SNHLY, FYNNEI. The CDR3 region has the DNA TGTGCCAGCAGTGAAAGACTAGTAACTTTCTTC. This sequence encodes CASSERLVTFF. Combining the CDR3 with reference TRBV2 and TRBJ2-1 gives the whole variable domain EPEVTQTPSHQVTQMGQEVILRCVPISNHLYFYWYRQILGQKVEFLVSFYNNEISEKSEIFDDQFSVERPDGSNFTLKIRSTKLEDSAMYFCASSERLVTFFGPGTRLTVL.

The chain uses TRBV15 and TRBJ2-5, with D uncertain. V was pared by 1 base and J by 5 bases, with 20 bases between. The CDR3 runs 17 residues. Germline CDR1 and CDR2: LNHNV and YYDKDF (reference sequence). This CDR3 is CATSRVSPAATGETQYF. Written as DNA, the CDR3 is TGTGCCACCAGCAGAGTTTCCCCGGCGGCCACCGGCGAGACCCAGTACTTC.

The V call is TRBV7-2, the J call TRBJ2-3; TRBD2 matches 8 bases. Germline assignment: CDR1 SGHTA and CDR2 FQGNSA. V lost 1 base, J lost 3 bases, and 3 bases stayed unmatched. The CDR3 length is 15 residues. CDR3 residues: CASSLDPGGTDTQYF. In DNA form, the CDR3 reads TGTGCCAGCAGCTTAGATCCGGGGGGGACAGATACGCAGTATTTT.

Of note for this clone: Other DNA sequences in this sample translate to the same CDR3. The chain uses TRBV28 and TRBJ1-2, with 8 positions matching TRBD1. Germline loops: CDR1 MDHEN, CDR2 SYDVKM. This CDR3 comprises 14 residues. The V gene end was trimmed by 5 bases and the J gene end by 4 bases; junction bases not matched to a gene: 6. In nucleotides, the CDR3 is TGTGCCAGCAGTCCAGGACAGGGAACCTATGGCTACACCTTC. Translation gives CASSPGQGTYGYTF.

V usage is TRBV19 and J usage is TRBJ2-7; 8 bases line up with TRBD1. Trimming removed 10 bases from V and 1 base from J; junction bases left unmatched: 6. The length of the CDR3 is 13 residues. Germline V gene lookup returns CDR1 LNHDA and CDR2 SQIVND (reference sequence). The CDR3 nucleotides are TGTGCCACTTCCCGGGACAGGTCCTACGAGCAGTACTTC. Its translation is CATSRDRSYEQYF.

This clone showed up just once. The CDR3: CASSPGEVEQFF. Written as DNA, the CDR3 is TGTGCCAGCAGCCCTGGGGAGGTAGAGCAGTTCTTC. The rearrangement uses TRBV28 and TRBJ2-1; D is perhaps TRBD2 (6 bases). The CDR3 has 12 amino acids. Looked up from germline, CDR1 is MDHEN and CDR2 is SYDVKM. Trimming pared 6 bases from V and 10 bases from J, leaving 13 bases between.

CDR3 sequence: CAWSPTRDSRYF. CDR3 coding DNA: TGTGCCTGGAGCCCCACCCGGGACAGTCGGTACTTC. The V and J genes are TRBV30 and TRBJ2-4; 7 nucleotides match TRBD1. With 3 bases clipped from V and 15 bases from J, the junction kept 11 bases outside the gene matches. The germline CDR1 and CDR2 sequences are GTSNPN and SVGIG (reference sequence). There are 12 residues in the CDR3.

This chain links TRBV5-1 with TRBJ2-6, with D perhaps matching TRBD1 (5 bases). Germline V CDR1 and CDR2: SGHRS, YFSETQ. This CDR3 contains 19 residues. The V end lost 3 bases, the J end lost 4 bases, and 23 bases lay between the germline ends. The CDR3 bases are TGCGCCAGCAGCTCCGATGGTGGAGTTTGGGGCTCCGGGGCCAACGTCCTGACTTTC. Protein product: CASSSDGGVWGSGANVLTF.

This sequence joins TRBV13 and TRBJ2-5, with D possibly matching TRBD1 (6 bases). Germline CDR1 PRHDT, CDR2 FYEKMQ (reference sequence). The CDR3 covers 15 residues. V lost 6 bases, J lost 3 bases, and 17 bases lay in between. In DNA, the CDR3 is TGTGCCAGCAGTTTCCTCGGACAGCTAAAAGAGACCCAGTACTTC. Encoded protein: CASSFLGQLKETQYF. Drawing the rest from reference TRBV13 and TRBJ2-5, the complete variable domain is AAGVIQSPRHLIKEKRETATLKCYPIPRHDTVYWYQQGPGQDPQFLISFYEKMQSDKGSIPDRFSAQQFSDYHSELNMSSLELGDSALYFCASSFLGQLKETQYFGPGTRLLVL.

This chain joins TRBV6-1 and TRBJ1-4, with D uncertain. V was clipped by 5 bases and J by 5 bases, with 15 bases between them. The CDR3 is 15 amino acids. The germline gives CDR1 MNHNS, CDR2 SASEGT. In DNA form, the CDR3 reads TGTGCCAGCAGTACCTACAGAGGACTGAATGAAAAACTGTTTTTT. As protein: CASSTYRGLNEKLFF.

This clone showed up just a few times. A much larger clone differs from this one at a single base, so this may be a read error. The same CDR3 can be traced to other DNA sequences in this sample. The chain employs TRBV4-2 and TRBJ2-3; TRBD2 might be the D (6 bases). Germline CDR1 reads LGHNA; CDR2 reads YNFKEQ. The CDR3 is made up of 17 amino acids. The CDR3 DNA reads TGTGCCAGTAGCCAAGACGGCGTCGGGAGTGGTGGAGATACGCAGTATTTT. Translating it yields CASSQDGVGSGGDTQYF.

The J gene is TRBJ2-5, the V gene TRBV11-2, with a weak D call TRBD2 (5 bases). The V and J ends lost 0 bases and 5 bases respectively, with 19 bases between them. Germline V gene data show CDR1 as SGHAT and CDR2 as FQNNGV. This CDR3 has 17 residues. The CDR3 region has the DNA TGTGCCAGCAGCTTAGATGGGGTGGGAGTGGTCGGGGAGACCCAGTACTTC. Protein: CASSLDGVGVVGETQYF.

The chain is built from TRBV6-5 and TRBJ1-2, with TRBD1 matching over 10 bases. This CDR3 has 14 residues. Losses at the gene ends were 6 bases for V and 4 bases for J; bases not matched to a gene: 5. Germline CDR1 MNHEY, CDR2 SVGAGI. CDR3 amino acids: CASSPGQGSYGYTF. The CDR3 DNA sequence: TGTGCCAGCAGCCCGGGACAGGGGAGCTATGGCTACACCTTC.

The chain joins TRBV6-5 to TRBJ1-1, with 8 bases identical to TRBD1. V was pared by 6 bases and J by 4 bases, with 4 bases of the junction left unmatched. There are 13 residues in the CDR3. CDR1 is MNHEY and CDR2 is SVGAGI in the germline V gene. The CDR3 DNA follows: TGTGCCAGCAGCTGGGACAGGACCACTGAAGCTTTCTTT. It translates to CASSWDRTTEAFF.

In DNA form, the CDR3 reads TGTGCCAGCAGCTTAGAGGGTCTAGTCACCGGGGAGCTGTTTTTT. It is translated as CASSLEGLVTGELFF. J is TRBJ2-2 and V is TRBV11-3; D not certain. V dropped 0 bases and J dropped 4 bases, with 9 bases sitting between them. Germline CDR1 and CDR2: SGHNT and YENEEA. The CDR3 has 15 amino acids.

This clone was recorded only once. The rearrangement links TRBV5-8 to TRBJ1-4; perhaps TRBD1 as D (5 bases). The CDR3 sequence is 14 residues long. Between the trimmed V and J ends, which lost 4 bases and 1 base, there was a span of 8 bases. Germline CDR1 and CDR2: SGHTS and YDEGEE. CDR3 sequence: CASSLRVTNEKLFF. The CDR3 DNA follows: TGTGCCAGCAGCCTCAGGGTAACTAATGAAAAACTGTTTTTT.

A note on this clone: Its ends do not fully match the called genes, so a read error is possible. This chain uses TRBV7-9 with TRBJ1-4; TRBD1 is a possible D gene (6 bases). Germline V gene data show CDR1 as SEHNR and CDR2 as FQNEAQ (reference sequence). The CDR3 runs to 16 residues. The CDR3 here is CSSSLGYRVDNEKLFF. The CDR3 DNA is TGTTCCAGCAGCTTAGGGTACAGGGTAGATAATGAAAAACTGTTTTTT.

The chain joins TRBV18 to TRBJ2-7, with 9 nucleotides matching TRBD1. The CDR3 totals 15 residues. CDR1 and CDR2 (germline): KGHSH, LQKENI. J lost 2 bases, V lost 3 bases, and 5 bases had no gene match. This CDR3 reads CASSPGDRATYEQYF. Here the CDR3 DNA reads TGTGCCAGCTCACCGGGGGACAGGGCAACCTACGAGCAGTACTTC.

The chain couples TRBV6-4 to TRBJ2-3, with 12 bases matching TRBD2. V dropped 3 bases and J dropped 1; count of bases not matched to a gene: 5. CDR3 length: 17 amino acids. Germline loops: CDR1 MRHNA, CDR2 SNTAGT. The CDR3 loop reads CASSDGLAGGRTDTQYF. The CDR3 region has the DNA TGTGCCAGCAGTGATGGGCTAGCGGGAGGGCGCACAGATACGCAGTATTTT.

The chain carries TRBV6-1 and TRBJ1-5, with 7 bases matching TRBD1. The junction had 10 bases not matched to a gene; V was cut back by 6 bases and J by 8 bases. The CDR3 totals 14 residues. Germline-derived CDR1 and CDR2 are MNHNS and SASEGT. Here the CDR3 reads CASRPRQGAKPQHF. The CDR3 DNA sequence: TGTGCCAGCAGGCCTCGACAGGGTGCGAAGCCCCAGCATTTT.

The V and J genes are TRBV6-1 and TRBJ2-7; maybe TRBD1 (5 bases). The CDR3 is 14 amino acids. Looked up from germline, CDR1 is MNHNS and CDR2 is SASEGT. V lost 7 bases and J lost 2, with 15 bases in between. CDR3 amino acids: CASKNGRAAYEQYF. The CDR3 DNA reads as TGTGCCAGCAAGAATGGCAGGGCGGCCTACGAGCAGTACTTC.

In its sample, this clone was seen once. The chain has TRBV7-9 and TRBJ2-3; a weak D match, TRBD1 (8 bases). The germline V and J ends were trimmed by 5 bases and 2 bases, with 14 bases remaining between them. This CDR3 spans 15 amino acids. Germline CDR1 and CDR2: SEHNR and FQNEAQ (reference sequence). Written as DNA, the CDR3 is TGTGCCAGCAGCCTACAGGGGGGGGTCACAGATACGCAGTATTTT. Its protein is CASSLQGGVTDTQYF.

This chain links TRBV4-2 with TRBJ1-1; the D gene is possibly TRBD1 (5 bases). Germline CDR1 is LGHNA and CDR2 is YNFKEQ. This CDR3 spans 15 amino acids. V was cut by 5 bases and J by 0 bases, with 13 bases left in between. The CDR3 DNA is TGTGCCAGCAGCGACCAGGGATCTATGAACACTGAAGCTTTCTTT. This sequence encodes CASSDQGSMNTEAFF.

Note on this clone: One end of the junction does not line up with germline, which may come from a read error. The J gene is TRBJ1-4, the V gene TRBV7-9; TRBD1 matches at 10 bases. The CDR3 sequence is 16 residues long. CDR1 SEHNR and CDR2 FQNEAQ come from the germline V gene (reference sequence). CDR3 in amino acids: CSSSPILTGGNEKLFF. CDR3 nucleotides: TGTTCCAGCAGCCCGATCTTGACAGGGGGCAATGAAAAACTGTTTTTT.